Listed below are T cell receptor beta chains from one sample, sequenced in a study of PD-1 blockade in classical Hodgkin lymphoma. The data were produced by immunoSEQ multiplex PCR, yet TCRdb's version contains in-frame clones alone and is incomplete. The repertoire holds 40,000 or so clones, with approximately 86% as singletons. The sample consisted of peripheral blood mononuclear cells (PBMCs), taken before the second cycle of nivolumab. The source of these receptors is a human donor with classical Hodgkin lymphoma. Each CDR3 is given with its conserved first and last residue. D genes are given only for firm matches. For some rows the clone size is stated as once, few or many, or as a class when expanded; others skip it.

NA,TRBV6-1,NA,TRBJ2-4,TGTGCCAGCAGTGAGATGGCGGGGACGAAAAACATTCAGTACTTC,CASSEMAGTKNIQYF
NA,TRBV27,NA,TRBJ2-7,TGTGCCAGCAGTTTAGGCGAGAGCTCCTACGAGCAGTACTTC,CASSLGESSYEQYF
NA,TRBV27,TRBD1,TRBJ2-4,TGTGCCAGCAGCGGACAGGGAAGGCTAGCCAAAAACATTCAGTACTTC,CASSGQGRLAKNIQYF
NA,TRBV6-1,NA,TRBJ1-5,TGTGCCAGCAGTAGCCACTATAGCAATCAGCCCCAGCATTTT,CASSSHYSNQPQHF
NA,TRBV5-1,TRBD1,TRBJ1-3,TGCGCCAGCAGCAGGACAGGGGGAAACACCATATATTTT,CASSRTGGNTIYF
NA,TRBV15,NA,TRBJ1-3,TGTGCCACCAGCAGGGGCACAGGCCGCTCTGGAAACACCATATATTTT,CATSRGTGRSGNTIYF
NA,TRBV27,TRBD2,TRBJ2-3,TGTGCCAGCAGTCTCTGGGAGGGCCAAAGAGATACGCAGTATTTT,CASSLWEGQRDTQYF
NA,TRBV5-4,NA,TRBJ2-1,TGTGCCAGCGTGACAATTGACAATGAGCAGTTCTTC,CASVTIDNEQFF
NA,TRBV4-2,TRBD2,TRBJ2-7,TGTGCCAGCAGCCAGAGACTAGCGGGATCCTACGAGCAGTACTTC,CASSQRLAGSYEQYF
NA,TRBV19,NA,TRBJ1-5,TGTGCCAGTAGTATTCAAGGTCAGCCCCAGCATTTT,CASSIQGQPQHF
NA,TRBV6-5,NA,TRBJ2-2,TGTGCCAGCAGTTACACGGGTGACACCGGGGAGCTGTTTTTT,CASSYTGDTGELFF
NA,TRBV9,NA,TRBJ2-7,TGTGCCAGCAGCCCCCGAACTTCGACGGGGGACGAGCAGTACTTC,CASSPRTSTGDEQYF
NA,TRBV19,TRBD2,TRBJ2-1,TGTGCCAGTAGTATGGGGCGGGAGATTGAGCAGTTCTTC,CASSMGREIEQFF
NA,TRBV7-3,NA,TRBJ1-1,TGTGCCAGCAGCCCCTCGACAGACACTGAAGCTTTCTTT,CASSPSTDTEAFF
once,TRBV27,TRBD2,TRBJ2-1,TGTGCCAGCAGTAGACTAGCGGGAGGCAATGAGCAGTTCTTC,CASSRLAGGNEQFF
few,TRBV28,NA,TRBJ1-2,TGTGCCAGCAGCTCAGGGTTGAAGGGCTATGGCTACACCTTC,CASSSGLKGYGYTF
once,TRBV5-1,TRBD1,TRBJ2-5,TGCGCCAGCAGCTTGGCCCCAGGGGGCGTAGAGACCCAGTACTTC,CASSLAPGGVETQYF
NA,TRBV9,TRBD2,TRBJ2-3,TGTGCCAGCAGCGCGGGGGGAGCGGGAGGGCCTCGATTT,CASSAGGAGGPRF
NA,TRBV7-8,TRBD1,TRBJ2-5,TGTGCCAGCAGCGAGGACAGGGTGGAGACCCAGTACTTC,CASSEDRVETQYF
NA,TRBV7-9,NA,TRBJ2-5,TGTGCCAGCAGCTGGGCCTTCTTTATGCAAGAGACCCAGTACTTC,CASSWAFFMQETQYF
NA,TRBV7-9,TRBD1,TRBJ1-2,TGTGCCAGCAGCCCCCGGGACAGGGAAGATAAAGGGTATGGCTACACCTTC,CASSPRDREDKGYGYTF
NA,TRBV6-5,TRBD1,TRBJ1-2,TGTGCCAGCAGTTATCGGGACAGGCGATATGGCTACACCTTC,CASSYRDRRYGYTF
NA,TRBV6-5,TRBD2,TRBJ2-5,TGTGCCAGCAGTTCCCATAGACTAGCAGAGACCCAGTACTTC,CASSSHRLAETQYF
NA,TRBV10-3,TRBD1,TRBJ1-4,TGTGCCATCAGTGAGGAGACCCCACCGACAGGGGGGCTTTTAACTAATGAAAAACTGTTTTTT,CAISEETPPTGGLLTNEKLFF
NA,TRBV4-2,TRBD2,TRBJ2-5,TGTGCCAGCAGCCAGGCCGGACTAGCGGGGGGGCAAGAGACCCAGTACTTC,CASSQAGLAGGQETQYF
NA,TRBV6-1,NA,TRBJ2-2,TGTGCAGCCAGGCAGATTAACACCGGGGAGCTGTTTTTT,CAARQINTGELFF
NA,TRBV29-1,NA,TRBJ1-4,TGCAGCGTTGGAGGCAGGACTGAAAAACTGTTTTTT,CSVGGRTEKLFF
NA,TRBV11-3,NA,TRBJ2-2,TGTGCCAGCAGCGTTAGCGGGAACACCGGGGAGCTGTTTTTT,CASSVSGNTGELFF
NA,TRBV5-1,TRBD1,TRBJ1-2,TGCGCCAGCAGCTTGGGGGGGACAGGCCACTATGGCTACACCTTC,CASSLGGTGHYGYTF
NA,TRBV18,NA,TRBJ2-7,TGTGCCAGCTCACCACTCCCCAGCAGGGTGGGGGACTACGAGCAGTACTTC,CASSPLPSRVGDYEQYF
NA,TRBV7-6,NA,TRBJ1-6,TGTGCCAGCAGCTTAGGACGGCTCTATAATTCACCCCTCCACTTT,CASSLGRLYNSPLHF
NA,TRBV7-9,NA,TRBJ1-4,TGTGCCAGCAGCTTAACTGGGGGCTCTAATGAAAAACTGTTTTTT,CASSLTGGSNEKLFF
NA,TRBV15,TRBD1,TRBJ1-1,TGTGCCACCAGCAGGGGGGACAGGGAGAACACTGAAGCTTTCTTT,CATSRGDRENTEAFF
NA,TRBV7-2,TRBD2,TRBJ2-1,TGTGCCAGCAGCTTTACTAGCGCTTTGGGGAATGAGCAGTTCTTC,CASSFTSALGNEQFF
once,TRBV4-1,NA,TRBJ2-5,TGCGCCAGCAGCCAAGATCTCAGCTTTGAGACCCAGTACTTC,CASSQDLSFETQYF
NA,TRBV4-1,TRBD2,TRBJ2-2,TGCGCCAGCAGCCCGTTAGCGGGGGGGAACACCGGGGAGCTGTTTTTT,CASSPLAGGNTGELFF
NA,TRBV9,NA,TRBJ1-5,TGTGCCAGTTGGCCCCAGCATTTT,CASWPQHF
NA,TRBV4-2,NA,TRBJ2-7,TGTGCCAGCAGCCCCGGAGATCGGGGGTTCCACGAGCAGTACTTC,CASSPGDRGFHEQYF
NA,TRBV5-1,TRBD2,TRBJ2-7,TGCGCCAGCAGCTTGGGGGGGACTAGCCCCGCTCAATACGAGCAGTACTTC,CASSLGGTSPAQYEQYF
once,TRBV25-1,TRBD1,TRBJ2-7,TGTGCCAGCAGTGAGACAGGGTACGGCGAGCAGTACTTC,CASSETGYGEQYF